The 10 T cell receptor beta chains below were found in one sample sequenced in a study of glioma-infiltrating T cells. Amplification of TCR alpha and beta CDR3 regions from RNA used iRepertoire nested multiplex PCR. One entry per CDR3 protein, called by TCRdb with MiXCR from the multiplex PCR reads. The sample yields over 90,000 distinct CDR3 sequences, 25% to 30% seen once. Sequencing was carried out using glioma tissue, nonneoplastic brain tissue, or PBMCs (not recorded which). These receptors originate from a human donor with low-grade glioma or glioblastoma, undergoing nonglioma brain surgery, or in good health (not recorded which).

This clonotype was recorded only once. The junction differs from germline at one of its ends, possibly a read error. The rearrangement links TRBV20-1 to TRBJ1-3; no firm D call. Per germline, CDR1 DFQATT and CDR2 SNEGSKA (reference sequence). There are 13 residues in the CDR3. The CDR3 here is CSARESSGNNIYF. The CDR3 DNA is TGCAGTGCTAGGGAGAGCTCTGGAAACAACATATATTTT.

This clonotype was picked up many times. The gene calls are TRBV28 and TRBJ2-2; the match to TRBD1 covers 7 bases. CDR1 and CDR2 (germline): MDHEN, SYDVKM. The CDR3 contains 14 residues. The V gene end was trimmed by 3 bases and the J gene end by 8 bases; junction bases not matched to a gene: 6. The CDR3 loop is CASSLAGQVGELFF. The CDR3 DNA is TGTGCCAGCAGTTTGGCAGGACAGGTTGGGGAGCTGTTTTTT.

This clonotype appeared many times. The J gene is TRBJ2-7, the V gene TRBV20-1; TRBD2 aligns across 8 bases. The CDR3 is made up of 14 amino acids. The germline gives CDR1 DFQATT, CDR2 SNEGSKA (reference sequence). Trimming removed 4 bases from V and 4 bases from J; junction bases left unmatched: 9. CDR3 nucleotide sequence: TGCAGTGCTACAAAGGGCGGGGGGTTGTACGAGCAGTACTTC. It yields the protein CSATKGGGLYEQYF.

This clonotype was recorded at least ten times. V and J are TRBV5-1 and TRBJ1-2; 9 nucleotides align to TRBD1. The CDR3 consists of 14 residues. Germline CDR1 is SGHRS and CDR2 is YFSETQ. J lost 4 bases, V lost 0 bases, and 1 base had no gene match. The CDR3 protein is CASSLGDRAYGYTF. The CDR3 DNA reads TGCGCCAGCAGCTTGGGGGACAGGGCCTATGGCTACACCTTC.

In its sample, this clonotype is medium-sized. The CDR3 region has the DNA TGTGCCAGCAGCCCCGATCGACCCTACCAGCATTTT. Its protein is CASSPDRPYQHF. The V call is TRBV2, the J call TRBJ1-5, with unresolved D. The germline V gene has CDR1 SNHLY and CDR2 FYNNEI. The CDR3 contains 12 residues. The V gene lost 6 bases and the J gene lost 12 bases, with 15 bases spanning the gap.

This clonotype has at least ten counts. V gene TRBV4-3 combines with J gene TRBJ2-3, with D perhaps matching TRBD2 (6 bases). Germline V gene data show CDR1 as LGHNA and CDR2 as YSLEER. V was cut by 4 bases and J by 4 bases, with 9 bases left in between. The length of the CDR3 is 13 residues. CDR3 in amino acids: CASSPREADTQYF. In DNA, the CDR3 is TGCGCCAGCAGCCCGAGGGAGGCAGATACGCAGTATTTT.

As regards this clonotype: With a much larger clone just one base away, this may be a read error. The rearrangement links TRBV3-1 to TRBJ1-2, with 10 positions matching TRBD1. Germline lookup yields CDR1 LGHDT and CDR2 YNNKEL (reference sequence). This CDR3 has 13 amino acids. CDR3 bases: TGTACCAGCAGCCTGGGACAGGGGAATGGCTACACCTTC. This sequence encodes CTSSLGQGNGYTF. Full variable domain (rest looked up from reference TRBV3-1 and TRBJ1-2): DTAVSQTPKYLVTQMGNDKSIKCEQNLGHDTMYWYKQDSKKFLKIMFSYNNKELIINETVPNRFSPKSPDKAHLNLHINSLELGDSAVYFCTSSLGQGNGYTFGSGTRLTVV.

This clonotype appeared many times. This chain links TRBV19 with TRBJ1-5; 9 positions match TRBD1. The ends lost 9 bases at V and 2 bases at J; junction bases unmatched: 8. Germline lookup yields CDR1 LNHDA and CDR2 SQIVND (reference sequence). The CDR3 is 15 residues long. This CDR3 is CASRDRVDRNQPQHF. CDR3 bases: TGTGCCAGCCGGGACAGGGTTGATCGCAATCAGCCCCAGCATTTT.

This clonotype was seen at least ten times. The gene calls are TRBV7-2 and TRBJ1-1; D unclear. The CDR3 is 11 amino acids. V gave up 2 bases and J gave up 7 bases, with 5 bases separating them. Germline-derived CDR1 and CDR2 are SGHTA and FQGNSA. The CDR3 here is CASSLRFEAFF. The CDR3 DNA sequence: TGTGCCAGCAGCTTAAGGTTTGAAGCTTTCTTT.

As to this clonotype: One base away lies a much larger clone, so this may be a sequencing read error. The CDR3 spells CSAREWRRPGSYNSPLHF. CDR3 in DNA: TGCAGTGCTAGAGAATGGCGCCGCCCTGGATCCTATAATTCACCCCTCCACTTT. The chain has TRBV20-1 and TRBJ1-6, with D uncertain. The CDR3 spans 18 residues. Germline CDR1 is DFQATT and CDR2 is SNEGSKA (reference sequence). Trimming took off 0 bases at V and 1 base at J, with 16 bases between the two ends.